This passage covers 26 T cell receptor beta chains from one sample sequenced in a study of CD8+CD57+ T cells in acquired aplastic anemia. The study profiled TCR beta VDJ and CDR3 using genomic DNA as template. Each CDR3 protein gets one entry after TCRdb re-called the reads with MiXCR. This sample has around 160,000 distinct CDR3 sequences; roughly 48% occur once, and the top ten carry approximately 3%. Flow cytometry had shown expanded CD8+CD57+ cells in the patients chosen for sequencing. Input material: sorted CD4+, CD8+, or CD8+CD57+ T cells (not recorded which) from PBMCs. Source of these receptors: a human donor with aplastic anemia.

This clonotype was counted only a few times. The J gene is TRBJ2-5, the V gene TRBV7-2; a weak D match, TRBD1 (6 bases). V was pared by 2 bases and J by 2 bases, with 15 bases between. Germline V gene data show CDR1 as SGHTA and CDR2 as FQGNSA. The CDR3 runs 16 residues. CDR3 residues: CASSLTRTVTQETQYF. CDR3 sequence (DNA): TGTGCCAGCAGCTTAACCCGGACAGTAACACAAGAGACCCAGTACTTC.

The rearrangement joins TRBV10-1 to TRBJ2-3; 7 nucleotides line up with TRBD2. With 2 bases clipped from V and 0 bases from J, the junction kept 11 bases outside the gene matches. CDR1 WNHNN and CDR2 SYGVQD come from the germline V gene (reference sequence). The CDR3 consists of 18 residues. CDR3 coding DNA: TGCGCCAGCAGTGAGCCCAAGGTCGGGGGAGGGAGCACAGATACGCAGTATTTT. This gives the protein CASSEPKVGGGSTDTQYF.

The chain has TRBV5-4 and TRBJ2-5, with TRBD2 as a possible D gene (6 bases). Germline lookup yields CDR1 SGHNT and CDR2 YYREEE (reference sequence). The CDR3 has 14 residues. V gave up 3 bases and J gave up 5 bases, with 14 bases separating them. The CDR3: CASSSRGARETQYF. The CDR3 DNA is TGTGCCAGCAGCTCTCGCGGGGCAAGGGAGACCCAGTACTTC.

This clonotype was recorded many times. The chain employs TRBV5-1 and TRBJ2-5; no reliable D call. CDR3 length: 15 residues. Trimming stripped 6 bases from V and 2 bases from J, with 17 bases between. CDR1 is SGHRS and CDR2 is YFSETQ in the germline V gene. CDR3 in amino acids: CASNVGTDNQETQYF. In nucleotides, the CDR3 is TGCGCCAGCAACGTAGGAACAGACAATCAAGAGACCCAGTACTTC.

The chain links TRBV15 to TRBJ2-7, with 8 bases aligning to TRBD1. J gave up 5 bases and V 3 bases, and 6 bases lay outside the gene matches. Germline V CDR1 and CDR2: LNHNV, YYDKDF (reference sequence). CDR3 length equals 14 residues. As DNA, the CDR3 is TGTGCCACCAGCAGGGACAGGGTGATGAACGAGCAGTACTTC. Its translation is CATSRDRVMNEQYF. Complete variable domain (other parts from reference TRBV15 and TRBJ2-7): DAMVIQNPRYQVTQFGKPVTLSCSQTLNHNVMYWYQQKSSQAPKLLFHYYDKDFNNEADTPDNFQSRRPNTSFCFLDIRSPGLGDTAMYLCATSRDRVMNEQYFGPGTRLTVT.

Comments on this clonotype: At one of its ends the junction is not consistent with the germline gene, which may arise from a read error. The DNA for the CDR3 is TGTGCCACTAGAGGACAGGGCGGTGTCACTGAAGCTTCCTTT. Its protein product is CATRGQGGVTEASF. J is TRBJ1-1 and V is TRBV24-1, with 8 nucleotides matching TRBD1. The CDR3 sequence is 14 residues long. Germline V gene sequence: CDR1 KGHDR, CDR2 SFDVKD.

Of note for this clonotype: Being one base from a much bigger clone, this may be a read error. The chain links TRBV11-1 to TRBJ1-4; 9 bases align to TRBD1. The trim removed 1 base at V and 10 bases at J, leaving 10 bases unmatched. The germline CDR1 and CDR2 sequences are SGHAT and FQDESV (reference sequence). CDR3 length: 16 amino acids. CDR3 loop: CASSLGDRELYGKLFF. DNA for the CDR3: TGTGCCAGCAGCTTAGGGGACAGGGAACTCTATGGAAAACTGTTTTTT.

This clonotype came up many times. The gene calls are TRBV25-1 and TRBJ2-5, with 9 positions matching TRBD1. The CDR3 sequence is 16 residues long. The germline gives CDR1 MGHDK, CDR2 SYGVNS. Trimming at V came to 4 bases and at J to 0 bases, leaving 6 bases not matched to a gene. The CDR3, as DNA: TGTGCCAGCAGTGGGACAGGGGCCGGGTACCAAGAGACCCAGTACTTC. Residues: CASSGTGAGYQETQYF.

Remarks on this clonotype: A much larger clone lies one base from this, so it may be a read error. The chain uses TRBV6-1 and TRBJ1-2; D unclear. Germline V gene data show CDR1 as MNHNS and CDR2 as SASEGT. Trimming left V 7 bases short and J 7 bases short, with 16 bases between. There are 13 residues in the CDR3. The CDR3 DNA sequence: TGTGCCAGCAACGGAGGGATAGACTGTGGCTACACCTTC. This gives the protein CASNGGIDCGYTF.

The chain uses TRBV5-8 and TRBJ2-5; D not certain. The CDR3 consists of 14 residues. Germline-derived CDR1 and CDR2 are SGHTS and YDEGEE. With 3 bases removed from V and 5 bases from J, the gap between germline ends came to 14 bases. CDR3 coding DNA: TGTGCCAGCAGCTCAGACCCAATGGTGGAGACCCAGTACTTC. The encoded protein is CASSSDPMVETQYF.

This clonotype came up many times. The CDR3 nucleotides are TGCAGTGCACACGCTCCCGGACTAGCGGGAGCCGAGCAGTACTTC. Residues: CSAHAPGLAGAEQYF. This chain uses TRBV20-1 with TRBJ2-7; 13 bases fit TRBD2. The junction had 11 bases not matched to a gene; V was cut back by 6 bases and J by 6 bases. The CDR3 extends over 15 amino acids. Germline-derived CDR1 and CDR2 are DFQATT and SNEGSKA (reference sequence).

There are many counts of this clonotype. DNA for the CDR3: TGCGCCAGCAGCCAAGACACAGACAGGAGCGCTGAAGCTTTCTTT. The encoded protein is CASSQDTDRSAEAFF. V usage is TRBV4-3 and J usage is TRBJ1-1; TRBD1 might be the D (6 bases). V lost 0 bases and J lost 6, with 14 bases in between. This CDR3 has 15 residues. Germline lookup yields CDR1 LGHNA and CDR2 YSLEER.

This chain connects TRBV10-3 to TRBJ1-5; no definite D call. The V end was cut by 3 bases, the J end by 0 bases, with 12 bases between. Per the germline V gene, CDR1 is ENHRY and CDR2 is SYGVKD. This CDR3 has 16 amino acids. The CDR3 region is CAISDREPLSNQPQHF. Here the CDR3 DNA reads TGTGCCATCAGTGACCGGGAGCCACTTAGCAATCAGCCCCAGCATTTT.

The V call is TRBV15, the J call TRBJ2-3; D could derive from TRBD1 or TRBD2 (5 bases each). The CDR3 has 17 amino acids. V was trimmed by 1 base and J by 3 bases, leaving 17 bases between them. CDR1 is LNHNV, CDR2 YYDKDF, per germline (reference sequence). CDR3 amino acids: CATSRVTRWGSTDTQYF. Written as DNA, the CDR3 is TGTGCCACCAGCAGAGTCACGCGTTGGGGGAGTACAGATACGCAGTATTTT.

The chain links TRBV6-1 to TRBJ2-2; possibly TRBD2 for D (5 bases). Germline lookup yields CDR1 MNHNS and CDR2 SASEGT. The CDR3 spans 15 residues. Between the trimmed V and J ends, which lost 5 bases and 8 bases, there was a span of 18 bases. CDR3 bases: TGTGCCAGCAGTCAGCCGGGGTCCGGAAGGGGGGAGCTGTTTTTT. Protein product: CASSQPGSGRGELFF.

CDR3 bases: TGTGCCACCAGTGCAGCGGACCGTTCTAATGAGCAGTTCTTC. As protein: CATSAADRSNEQFF. The chain is built from TRBV24-1 and TRBJ2-1; possibly TRBD2 for D (5 bases). Trimming stripped 5 bases from V and 7 bases from J, with 14 bases between. Per germline, CDR1 KGHDR and CDR2 SFDVKD. CDR3 size: 14 residues.

CDR3 in amino acids: CSVVFFVGTSTDTQHF. In DNA form, the CDR3 reads TGCAGCGTTGTTTTTTTTGTGGGGACTAGCACAGATACGCAGCATTTT. The chain carries TRBV29-1 and TRBJ2-3; tentative D call: TRBD1 (5 bases). Matching the DNA end better, TRBJ1-5 makes the J call doubtful. CDR3 length equals 16 residues. The germline gives CDR1 SQVTM, CDR2 ANQGSEA.

V and J are TRBV28 and TRBJ1-1; D is undetermined. CDR3 length: 14 amino acids. Looked up from germline, CDR1 is MDHEN and CDR2 is SYDVKM. The V and J ends lost 2 bases and 5 bases respectively, with 12 bases between them. In DNA, the CDR3 is TGTGCCAGCAGTTTAGATGGGTCCGCGACTGAAGCTTTCTTT. Its protein is CASSLDGSATEAFF.

The sample holds a few counts of this clonotype. J is TRBJ2-6 and V is TRBV4-3, with unresolved D. V lost 0 bases and J 0 bases, leaving 3 bases between the germline ends. CDR3 length equals 15 residues. Germline values: CDR1 LGHNA, CDR2 YSLEER. The CDR3 DNA reads TGCGCCAGCAGCCAAGATCTCTCTGGGGCCAACGTCCTGACTTTC. Protein sequence: CASSQDLSGANVLTF.

This clonotype was detected many times. The chain links TRBV12-3 or TRBV12-4 to TRBJ1-5; D is uncertain. This CDR3 is 14 amino acids long. Trimming took off 3 bases at V and 4 bases at J, with 10 bases between the two ends. The CDR3 DNA follows: TGTGCCAGCAGTTTTTCAGGTAGTAATCAGCCCCAGCATTTT. The encoded protein is CASSFSGSNQPQHF.

This clonotype showed up many times. The chain uses TRBV19 and TRBJ1-5, with 7 bases matching TRBD1. V was pared by 5 bases and J by 3 bases, with 4 bases of the junction left unmatched. The germline gives CDR1 LNHDA, CDR2 SQIVND (reference sequence). The length of the CDR3 is 14 residues. In DNA, the CDR3 is TGTGCCAGTAGTGCCACAGGGGCCAATCAGCCCCAGCATTTT. It specifies CASSATGANQPQHF.

The chain uses TRBV29-1 and TRBJ1-1; tentative D call: TRBD1 (6 bases). Trimming removed 3 bases at V and 6 bases at J, with 20 bases between. CDR3 length: 15 residues. CDR1 and CDR2 (germline): SQVTM, ANQGSEA. In nucleotides, the CDR3 is TGCAGCGTTGACAGGGAGAGGGGGGTTAACGCTGAAGCTTTCTTT. Translating gives CSVDRERGVNAEAFF.

The rearrangement links TRBV5-1 to TRBJ2-1; tentatively, D is TRBD1 (5 bases). CDR1 SGHRS and CDR2 YFSETQ come from the germline V gene. The CDR3 runs 16 residues. Trimming left V 2 bases short and J 9 bases short, with 21 bases between. The CDR3 region has the DNA TGCGCCAGCAGCTTTTCAATGGGATTTCATCAGGGTGAGCAGTTCTTC. It specifies CASSFSMGFHQGEQFF.

The sample holds one count of this clonotype. The rearrangement joins TRBV15 to TRBJ2-5; 12 nucleotides agree with TRBD2. The germline CDR1 and CDR2 sequences are LNHNV and YYDKDF (reference sequence). The CDR3 extends over 15 amino acids. J gave up 7 bases and V 4 bases, and 7 bases lay outside the gene matches. The CDR3 sequence: CATSKTSGSSGTQYF. CDR3 nucleotide sequence: TGTGCCACCAGCAAGACTAGCGGGAGTTCAGGGACCCAGTACTTC.

About this clonotype: Being one base from a much bigger clone, this may be a read error. No conserved phenylalanine or tryptophan ends this CDR3, so it is likely a read error. J is TRBJ2-7 and V is TRBV6-5; TRBD1 might be the D (6 bases). Trimming shortened V by 4 bases and J by 3 bases, and 13 bases separated the two germline ends. Per the germline V gene, CDR1 is MNHEY and CDR2 is SVGAGI. The CDR3 loop spans 14 amino acids. CDR3 residues: CASSWNRVVYEQYL. The CDR3 coding sequence is TGTGCCAGCAGTTGGAACAGGGTTGTCTACGAGCAGTACCTC.

Remarks on this clonotype: An end of the junction differs from the germline gene, which may be a read error. V usage is TRBV29-1 and J usage is TRBJ1-4; TRBD1 might be the D (5 bases). The CDR3 length is 13 residues. Germline V CDR1 and CDR2: SQVTM, ANQGSEA. This CDR3 reads CSVTGVTSEKLFF. CDR3 bases: TGCAGCGTTACGGGGGTGACTAGTGAAAAACTGTTTTTT. The variable domain in full, with the rest retrieved from reference TRBV29-1 and TRBJ1-4, is SAVISQKPSRDICQRGTSLTIQCQVDSQVTMMFWYRQQPGQSLTLIATANQGSEATYESGFVIDKFPISRPNLTFSTLTVSNMSPEDSSIYLCSVTGVTSEKLFFGSGTQLSVL.